These 15 T cell receptor beta chains originate from one sample sequenced in a study of T cell responses to AZD1222 COVID-19 vaccine (dated by TCRdb to about 2021). What the time point label conveys for this sample: baseline before first vaccination. Library generation was performed with the immunoSEQ multiplex PCR assay. Imported from immuneACCESS, the table was reduced by TCRdb to in-frame sequences with V and J called. These copies leave out some clones; in studies compared against another copy, an unresolved V gene accounts for under half, and the cause of the remainder is not known. The sample includes about 78,000 clones, with around 90% observed a single time. The ten biggest clones cover roughly a quarter of the sample. Here the sequenced sample was peripheral blood, taken on day 0 of AZD1222 vaccination. These receptors were collected from an adult in good health.

CDR3 coding DNA: TGTGCCAGCAGTTACCCCAGTTACGAGCAGTACTTC. Amino acids: CASSYPSYEQYF. The chain is built from TRBV6-2 or TRBV6-3 and TRBJ2-7; D is unresolved. CDR1 MNHEY and CDR2 SVGEGT come from the germline V gene. There are 12 residues in the CDR3. Trimming cost V 2 bases and J 4 bases, with 6 bases left between them.

The chain couples TRBV11-3 to TRBJ2-5; 11 positions agree with TRBD2. The junction had 6 bases not matched to a gene; V was cut back by 5 bases and J by 4 bases. Germline V gene data show CDR1 as SGHNT and CDR2 as YENEEA. This CDR3 comprises 15 residues. The CDR3 DNA is TGTGCCAGCAGCCAAAGACTAGCGGGACGAGAGACCCAGTACTTC. Its translation is CASSQRLAGRETQYF.

The V call is TRBV3-1 (or the pseudogene TRBV3-2), the J call TRBJ2-3, with D uncertain. CDR1 is LGHDT, CDR2 YNNKEL, per germline (reference sequence). CDR3 length: 16 amino acids. V lost 0 bases and J 0 bases, leaving 10 bases between the germline ends. The CDR3 protein is CASSQDWGRSTDTQYF. The CDR3 DNA reads TGTGCCAGCAGCCAAGACTGGGGAAGGAGCACAGATACGCAGTATTTT.

The gene calls are TRBV7-3 and TRBJ2-3; 7 nucleotides agree with TRBD2. The germline V gene encodes CDR1 SGHTA and CDR2 FQGTGA. This CDR3 comprises 14 residues. The V gene end was trimmed by 2 bases and the J gene end by 2 bases; junction bases not matched to a gene: 1. The CDR3 sequence: CASSLAGATDTQYF. The CDR3 nucleotides are TGTGCCAGCAGCTTAGCGGGAGCCACAGATACGCAGTATTTT.

The V and J genes are TRBV7-9 and TRBJ2-5; 8 bases line up with TRBD2. This CDR3 spans 16 amino acids. The V gene's germline CDR1 is SEHNR and CDR2 FQNEAQ (reference sequence). The junction had 11 bases not matched to a gene; V was cut back by 3 bases and J by 5 bases. The CDR3 coding sequence is TGTGCCAGCAGCTTGTCCTCTAGCGGGTGGCATGAGACCCAGTACTTC. As protein: CASSLSSSGWHETQYF.

The genes are TRBV28 and TRBJ1-3; D call uncertain. Germline loops: CDR1 MDHEN, CDR2 SYDVKM. There are 14 residues in the CDR3. Between the trimmed V and J ends, which lost 7 bases and 4 bases, there was a span of 14 bases. The CDR3 nucleotides are TGTGCCAGCACCCCCCGGTTCGGGGGAAACACCATATATTTT. This codes for CASTPRFGGNTIYF.

The chain joins TRBV7-8 to TRBJ2-1, with 8 bases that match TRBD2. Germline V CDR1 and CDR2: SGHVS, FQNEAQ. Germline trimming cut 10 bases from V and 4 bases from J; bases unmatched to any gene: 24. The CDR3 spans 19 residues. CDR3 sequence reads: CAIGGGHGERESNYNEQFF. The DNA for the CDR3 is TGTGCCATAGGAGGGGGACATGGGGAGCGGGAGTCCAATTACAATGAGCAGTTCTTC.

The chain joins TRBV14 to TRBJ2-1, with a tentative D call TRBD1 (6 bases). From germline, CDR1 is SGHDN and CDR2 FVKESK. CDR3 size: 14 residues. The ends were cut back, 2 bases at V and 7 bases at J, with 12 bases in the middle. CDR3 in amino acids: CASSQMGAANEQFF. The CDR3 DNA reads as TGTGCCAGCAGCCAAATGGGGGCCGCGAATGAGCAGTTCTTC.

The chain combines TRBV10-2 with TRBJ2-2; 8 bases align to TRBD2. CDR1 WSHSY and CDR2 SAAADI come from the germline V gene. The CDR3 sequence is 14 residues long. V was clipped by 6 bases and J by 3 bases; unmatched bases: 3. CDR3 region: CASRGTRDTGELFF. CDR3 nucleotide sequence: TGCGCCAGCAGGGGGACTAGGGACACCGGGGAGCTGTTTTTT.

This clone was seen a single time. The chain combines TRBV5-1 with TRBJ1-4, with unresolved D. The CDR3 runs 15 residues. In germline, CDR1 is SGHRS, CDR2 YFSETQ. Trimming cost V 4 bases and J 3 bases, with 13 bases left between them. The CDR3 here is CASSVTGISNEKLFF. In nucleotides, the CDR3 is TGCGCCAGCAGCGTGACGGGGATATCTAATGAAAAACTGTTTTTT.

The V call is TRBV9, the J call TRBJ1-4, with D possibly TRBD1 on 6 matching bases. Trimming pared 1 base from V and 8 bases from J, leaving 18 bases between. CDR1 SGDLS and CDR2 YYNGEE come from the germline V gene. CDR3 size: 16 residues. The CDR3 sequence: CASSVQTGRDAEKLFF. The CDR3 DNA reads as TGTGCCAGCAGCGTACAAACAGGGAGAGACGCAGAAAAACTGTTTTTT.

The rearrangement links TRBV6-1 to TRBJ2-1, with 9 nucleotides matching TRBD2. J lost 9 bases, V lost 1 base, and 10 bases had no gene match. The CDR3 sequence is 16 residues long. Germline V gives CDR1 MNHNS, CDR2 SASEGT. CDR3 sequence reads: CASSEVAGVVLGEQFF. CDR3 nucleotides: TGTGCCAGCAGTGAAGTAGCGGGAGTGGTGTTAGGTGAGCAGTTCTTC.

This chain connects TRBV18 to TRBJ1-5; 8 bases map to TRBD1. Trimming removed 6 bases from V and 7 bases from J; junction bases left unmatched: 8. Germline loops: CDR1 KGHSH, CDR2 LQKENI. The CDR3 is 14 amino acids. The DNA for the CDR3 is TGTGCCAGCTCCCCGGACAGGGCGGTCCAGCCCCAGCATTTT. It specifies CASSPDRAVQPQHF. Drawing the rest from reference TRBV18 and TRBJ1-5, the complete variable domain is NAGVMQNPRHLVRRRGQEARLRCSPMKGHSHVYWYRQLPEEGLKFMVYLQKENIIDESGMPKERFSAEFPKEGPSILRIQQVVRGDSAAYFCASSPDRAVQPQHFGDGTRLSIL.

This chain connects TRBV5-1 to TRBJ2-7; TRBD2 aligns across 7 bases. The CDR3 has 15 residues. Trimming cost V 0 bases and J 5 bases; bases outside gene matches: 8. Germline V gene lookup returns CDR1 SGHRS and CDR2 YFSETQ. The CDR3 is CASSLVAGDLHEQYF. For the CDR3, the DNA is TGCGCCAGCAGCTTGGTTGCGGGAGATTTGCACGAGCAGTACTTC.

The chain employs TRBV5-1 and TRBJ1-4; D remains unclear. Trimming left V 7 bases short and J 0 bases short, with 10 bases between. CDR1 is SGHRS, CDR2 YFSETQ, per germline. The CDR3 is 14 amino acids. The CDR3 DNA sequence: TGCGCCAGCCGCCGTGCCGCAACTAATGAAAAACTGTTTTTT. Translating it yields CASRRAATNEKLFF.